This T cell receptor beta chain was obtained from a study of T-cell reconstitution after alpha-beta-depleted transplantation in children. Points from the study as a whole: The high TCRbeta diversity at day 60 in some patients came from surviving recipient T cells and thymic progenitors. At the one-year point after transplant, T-cell counts and TCRbeta diversity were found to come mostly from T cells that had been newly produced. Where alpha-beta T cells came from about two months after transplant was reportedly several hundred expanded graft clones.

The sample holds a few counts of this clonotype. Its target is unknown. From germline, CDR1 is MDHEN and CDR2 SYDVKM. V shed 4 bases and J shed 0 bases, with 13 bases lying between them. This CDR3 has 16 residues. Construction of the TCRbeta library involved unique molecular identifiers. TCRdb called the PCR reads again in MiXCR, with one record for every CDR3 protein. Of some 830,000 distinct CDR3 sequences in the sample, less than 20% were seen once. The TCR sequence derives from a male patient younger than 18 who had a stem cell transplant for acute lymphoblastic leukemia, so the T cells may come from the graft donor. The genes are TRBV28 and TRBJ2-4; weak D call: TRBD1 (6 bases). The sample was PBMCs, mostly from graft donor cells, taken 360 days after TCRalphabeta/CD19-depleted stem cell transplant. The CDR3 loop reads CASSSWQGKAKNIQYF. In DNA form, the CDR3 reads TGTGCCAGCAGTTCCTGGCAGGGGAAAGCCAAAAACATTCAGTACTTC.